This is a list of T cell receptor beta chains from one sample in a study of cytomegalovirus exposure and HLA in healthy donors. Profiling relied on immunoSEQ multiplex PCR, and the TCRdb table lists in-frame clones only, not all of them. Here the sample spans around 140,000 clones, almost 85% being singletons. Specimen: PBMCs. Receptors were obtained from a woman aged 40 to 55 in good health and CMV-seronegative. Both conserved end residues are part of each CDR3. A D gene is named only where the DNA matches it firmly. The size of a clone is reported for some rows only, either as once, few or many, or as a class for expanded clones.

j_call: TRBJ1-5; v_call: TRBV21-1; d_call: .; clone_size: .; cdr3_aa: CASSKATPWQPQHF; cdr3_nt: TGTGCCAGCAGCAAAGCCACACCGTGGCAGCCCCAGCATTTT
j_call: TRBJ2-1; v_call: TRBV2; d_call: TRBD2; clone_size: .; cdr3_aa: CASSNIAGGGLYNEQFF; cdr3_nt: TGTGCCAGCAGTAATATAGCGGGAGGGGGCCTGTACAATGAGCAGTTCTTC
j_call: TRBJ2-7; v_call: TRBV7-9; d_call: TRBD2; clone_size: .; cdr3_aa: CASTKAGLASVGQYF; cdr3_nt: TGTGCCAGCACCAAGGCTGGACTAGCGAGTGTCGGGCAGTACTTC
j_call: TRBJ1-1; v_call: TRBV10-3; d_call: TRBD1; clone_size: .; cdr3_aa: CAIAGGSNTEAFF; cdr3_nt: TGTGCCATCGCAGGGGGCTCGAACACTGAAGCTTTCTTT
j_call: TRBJ2-5; v_call: TRBV10-1; d_call: .; clone_size: .; cdr3_aa: CASSDFRGLETQYF; cdr3_nt: TGCGCCAGCAGTGATTTTAGAGGGTTGGAGACCCAGTACTTC
j_call: TRBJ1-1; v_call: TRBV10-2; d_call: .; clone_size: .; cdr3_aa: CASSEPSGGNTEAFF; cdr3_nt: TGCGCCAGCAGTGAGCCCTCGGGGGGGAACACTGAAGCTTTCTTT
j_call: TRBJ2-1; v_call: TRBV18; d_call: .; clone_size: .; cdr3_aa: CASSLQGYNEQFF; cdr3_nt: TGTGCCAGCTCACTGCAGGGGTACAATGAGCAGTTCTTC
j_call: TRBJ2-7; v_call: TRBV6-5; d_call: TRBD1; clone_size: .; cdr3_aa: CASWTGTYEQYF; cdr3_nt: TGTGCCAGCTGGACAGGGACCTACGAGCAGTACTTC
j_call: TRBJ2-3; v_call: TRBV27; d_call: TRBD1; clone_size: .; cdr3_aa: CASSLRQGPSTDTQYF; cdr3_nt: TGTGCCAGCAGCCTCCGACAGGGACCTAGCACAGATACGCAGTATTTT
j_call: TRBJ2-3; v_call: TRBV5-1; d_call: .; clone_size: .; cdr3_aa: CASSLASVASGTSDTQYF; cdr3_nt: TGCGCCAGCAGCTTGGCCTCGGTGGCGAGCGGAACGTCAGATACGCAGTATTTT
j_call: TRBJ1-5; v_call: TRBV7-2; d_call: .; clone_size: .; cdr3_aa: CASSLDMNQPQHF; cdr3_nt: TGTGCCAGCAGCTTAGATATGAATCAGCCCCAGCATTTT
j_call: TRBJ1-5; v_call: TRBV19; d_call: .; clone_size: few; cdr3_aa: CASSSPRGGNQPQHF; cdr3_nt: TGTGCCAGTAGTTCCCCCCGGGGGGGCAATCAGCCCCAGCATTTT
j_call: TRBJ2-7; v_call: TRBV9; d_call: .; clone_size: .; cdr3_aa: CASSGTGEQYF; cdr3_nt: TGTGCCAGCAGCGGAACAGGTGAGCAGTACTTC
j_call: TRBJ1-1; v_call: TRBV19; d_call: .; clone_size: .; cdr3_aa: CASSVGGSTEAFF; cdr3_nt: TGTGCCAGTAGTGTGGGGGGTTCCACTGAAGCTTTCTTT
j_call: TRBJ2-5; v_call: TRBV28; d_call: .; clone_size: .; cdr3_aa: CASSLRGTRQPQYF; cdr3_nt: TGTGCCAGCAGTTTGCGTGGGACAAGGCAGCCCCAGTACTTC
j_call: TRBJ2-1; v_call: TRBV27; d_call: TRBD1; clone_size: .; cdr3_aa: CASTRHGQGRRNEQFF; cdr3_nt: TGTGCCAGCACCAGGCATGGACAGGGAAGGCGTAATGAGCAGTTCTTC
j_call: TRBJ1-2; v_call: TRBV19; d_call: .; clone_size: few; cdr3_aa: CASSPTRLYMDYGYTF; cdr3_nt: TGTGCCAGTAGCCCGACCCGACTCTACATGGACTATGGCTACACCTTC
j_call: TRBJ1-3; v_call: TRBV11-2; d_call: TRBD1; clone_size: .; cdr3_aa: CASRPTGGTGNTIYF; cdr3_nt: TGTGCCAGCAGACCTACAGGGGGCACTGGAAACACCATATATTTT
j_call: TRBJ2-3; v_call: TRBV4-3; d_call: .; clone_size: .; cdr3_aa: CASSQVVSDITDTQYF; cdr3_nt: TGCGCCAGCAGCCAAGTGGTGAGTGATATAACAGATACGCAGTATTTT
j_call: TRBJ2-7; v_call: TRBV28; d_call: TRBD1; clone_size: .; cdr3_aa: CASSPHPRTGPPYEQYF; cdr3_nt: TGTGCCAGCAGTCCTCATCCCAGGACAGGACCCCCCTACGAGCAGTACTTC
j_call: TRBJ2-5; v_call: TRBV18; d_call: .; clone_size: .; cdr3_aa: CASSGRQETQYF; cdr3_nt: TGTGCCAGCTCGGGCCGACAAGAGACCCAGTACTTC
j_call: TRBJ2-7; v_call: TRBV9; d_call: .; clone_size: .; cdr3_aa: CASSATSGDPFRGSSYEQYF; cdr3_nt: TGTGCCAGCAGCGCTACGTCGGGGGACCCTTTCCGGGGGAGCTCCTACGAGCAGTACTTC
j_call: TRBJ2-6; v_call: TRBV19; d_call: .; clone_size: .; cdr3_aa: CASSKISAGSSGANVLTF; cdr3_nt: TGTGCCAGTAGTAAAATCTCGGCCGGGTCTTCTGGGGCCAACGTCCTGACTTTC
j_call: TRBJ2-7; v_call: TRBV13; d_call: TRBD2; clone_size: .; cdr3_aa: CASSLGSGRASYEQYF; cdr3_nt: TGTGCCAGCAGCTTAGGTAGCGGGAGGGCTTCCTACGAGCAGTACTTC
j_call: TRBJ2-2; v_call: TRBV27; d_call: TRBD2; clone_size: .; cdr3_aa: CASSPPGAREGPPGELFF; cdr3_nt: TGTGCCAGCAGTCCCCCAGGGGCGCGGGAGGGGCCTCCCGGGGAGCTGTTTTTT
j_call: TRBJ1-6; v_call: TRBV2; d_call: .; clone_size: .; cdr3_aa: CASTAQGLGSPLHF; cdr3_nt: TGTGCCAGCACCGCCCAGGGATTAGGTTCACCCCTCCACTTT
j_call: TRBJ1-4; v_call: TRBV27; d_call: .; clone_size: .; cdr3_aa: CASSSIGGGKLFF; cdr3_nt: TGTGCCAGCAGCTCAATCGGGGGAGGAAAACTGTTTTTT
j_call: TRBJ1-2; v_call: TRBV2; d_call: TRBD1; clone_size: .; cdr3_aa: CASSSDRGRRYTF; cdr3_nt: TGTGCCAGCAGTTCTGACAGGGGAAGGCGCTACACCTTC
j_call: TRBJ1-1; v_call: TRBV5-4; d_call: TRBD1; clone_size: .; cdr3_aa: CASRTGTARSNTEAFF; cdr3_nt: TGTGCCAGCAGAACCGGGACAGCTAGATCCAACACTGAAGCTTTCTTT
j_call: TRBJ1-1; v_call: TRBV7-9; d_call: .; clone_size: .; cdr3_aa: CASSLPVTEAFF; cdr3_nt: TGTGCCAGCAGCTTACCTGTGACTGAAGCTTTCTTT
j_call: TRBJ2-1; v_call: TRBV7-2; d_call: .; clone_size: .; cdr3_aa: CASSFRGQNNEQFF; cdr3_nt: TGTGCCAGCAGCTTCCGCGGACAGAACAATGAGCAGTTCTTC
j_call: TRBJ1-6; v_call: TRBV7-8; d_call: .; clone_size: .; cdr3_aa: CASSSGRGTYNSPLHF; cdr3_nt: TGTGCCAGCAGCAGCGGCCGGGGGACTTATAATTCACCCCTCCACTTT
j_call: TRBJ2-3; v_call: TRBV9; d_call: TRBD2; clone_size: once; cdr3_aa: CASSTRTSGGTDTQYF; cdr3_nt: TGTGCCAGCAGCACAAGGACTAGCGGGGGCACAGATACGCAGTATTTT
j_call: TRBJ1-6; v_call: TRBV28; d_call: TRBD1; clone_size: .; cdr3_aa: CASSPQGLSYNSPLHF; cdr3_nt: TGTGCCAGCAGCCCACAGGGGTTATCCTATAATTCACCCCTCCACTTT
j_call: TRBJ2-3; v_call: TRBV15; d_call: .; clone_size: .; cdr3_aa: CATSRDYTPGERDTQYF; cdr3_nt: TGTGCCACCAGCAGAGATTACACCCCGGGGGAGCGGGATACGCAGTATTTT
j_call: TRBJ2-5; v_call: TRBV7-6; d_call: .; clone_size: .; cdr3_aa: CASSFAHASSQETQYF; cdr3_nt: TGTGCCAGCAGCTTTGCACACGCCTCGTCCCAAGAGACCCAGTACTTC
j_call: TRBJ2-7; v_call: TRBV14; d_call: TRBD2; clone_size: .; cdr3_aa: CASSQSRTSGSEGRNEQYF; cdr3_nt: TGTGCCAGCAGCCAGAGTAGGACTAGCGGGAGTGAAGGTAGGAACGAGCAGTACTTC
j_call: TRBJ2-7; v_call: TRBV7-3; d_call: TRBD1; clone_size: once; cdr3_aa: CACTGTVFYEQYF; cdr3_nt: TGTGCCTGCACCGGGACAGTATTTTACGAGCAGTACTTC
j_call: TRBJ2-1; v_call: TRBV4-1; d_call: TRBD1; clone_size: once; cdr3_aa: CASSQFRQGRADHNEQFF; cdr3_nt: TGCGCCAGCAGCCAGTTCAGACAGGGCAGGGCTGATCACAATGAGCAGTTCTTC
j_call: TRBJ2-2; v_call: TRBV13; d_call: .; clone_size: .; cdr3_aa: CASRILNRAGELFF; cdr3_nt: TGTGCCAGCAGGATACTAAACAGGGCCGGGGAGCTGTTTTTT